The rows below give T cell receptor beta chains drawn from one sample of a study of blood T cell repertoires in COVID-19. Using immunoSEQ multiplex PCR, the repertoire was profiled, and TCRdb retains in-frame clones only, with some absent. The repertoire has roughly 100,000 clones, around 88% of them found once; the top ten carry roughly 3.5%. What was sequenced was peripheral blood. These TCRs come from a human donor in a cohort sampled during active COVID-19. CDR3s leave out the opening cysteine and the closing phenylalanine or tryptophan.

V	J	CDR3
TRBV14	TRBJ2-5	ASSHTSGGRGETQY
TRBV9	TRBJ1-4	ASSGLGGGTNEKLF
TRBV5-1	TRBJ2-7	ASSSSYAGIRHEQY
TRBV10-1	TRBJ2-3	ASSDGGTDTQY
TRBV5-1	TRBJ1-2	AFRSGESGYT
TRBV4-1	TRBJ1-1	ASSQGVGGTEAF
TRBV7-2	TRBJ2-7	ASSPGTREWSYEQY
TRBV19	TRBJ1-2	ASSRGGVRNYGYT
TRBV28	TRBJ1-3	ASSSRTGLGNTIY
TRBV11-2	TRBJ2-7	ASSLSGGAYEQY
TRBV5-8	TRBJ1-1	ASSLAESRPNTEAF
TRBV14	TRBJ2-2	ASSQGGLAGGTGELF
TRBV5-1	TRBJ2-7	ASSWAGTGEREQY
TRBV18	TRBJ1-4	ASSQVGRQGNEKLF
TRBV27	TRBJ1-1	ASRLSRGLYTEAF
TRBV9	TRBJ2-3	ASSSSGGANTQY
TRBV30	TRBJ1-4	AWSRQGANEKLF
TRBV6-1	TRBJ1-4	ASRGGGVEKLF
TRBV24-1	TRBJ1-2	ATSDSATGGYGYT
TRBV6-4	TRBJ1-3	ASSDGTGDSPSSGNTIY
TRBV4-3	TRBJ2-7	ASSQKTGGLSEQY
TRBV10-3	TRBJ2-3	AISEGQGGNTQY
TRBV28	TRBJ1-5	ASSFPGDSNQPQH
TRBV12-3/TRBV12-4	TRBJ2-7	ASSFGLYEQY
TRBV3-1/TRBV3-2	TRBJ1-2	ASSQDYRSVGYT
TRBV7-6	TRBJ1-5	ASSLLARNQPQH
TRBV30	TRBJ1-1	AWRTVGRRLTEAF
TRBV18	TRBJ1-5	ASSPLPRGKGNGQPQH
TRBV11-2	TRBJ2-7	ASSLAGTGVYEQY
TRBV30	TRBJ1-3	AWIVGGNTIY
TRBV5-1	TRBJ2-1	ASSFAGALNEQF
TRBV24-1	TRBJ2-1	ATSDFGSQYNEQF
TRBV5-4	TRBJ2-1	ASSLGTSGPAAYNEQF
TRBV19	TRBJ2-1	ASTPLFERAHNEQF
TRBV7-8	TRBJ2-1	ASSLAESTRNEQF